This TCR beta chain was found in a study of neurological immune-mediated disorders. CDR1 and CDR2 (germline): LGHDT, YNNKEL (reference sequence). The CDR3 spans 16 residues. With 6 bases clipped from V and 4 bases from J, the junction kept 9 bases outside the gene matches. The controls, all healthy individuals, were blood bank volunteers in Maryland, USA. For the unsorted libraries, 2 million PBMCs stored at -80 C served as input. The cDNA came from 5'RACE, which used 10-nucleotide random UMIs. TCRdb passed the 5' RACE reads through MiXCR, listing each CDR3 protein once. The sample yields about 84,000 distinct CDR3 sequences, approximately 10% seen once.

This TCR came from a man aged 40-49 years in good health. The sequencing sample was made of PBMCs. The chain links TRBV3-1 to TRBJ2-2; 9 positions match TRBD2. The CDR3 sequence: CASSLTGTSITGELFF. The CDR3 region has the DNA TGTGCCAGCAGTCTAACCGGGACTAGCATCACCGGGGAGCTGTTTTTT.